This record concerns one T cell receptor beta chain sequence. Germline V lookup: CDR1 WSHSY, CDR2 SAAADI. The CDR3 is made up of 15 amino acids. Trimming cost V 6 bases and J 0 bases, with 9 bases left between them. These data are taken from a study of T-cell reconstitution after alpha-beta-depleted transplantation in children. The TCRbeta library was prepared with unique molecular identifiers. One entry per CDR3 protein results from TCRdb running MiXCR on the PCR reads. Of around 410,000 distinct CDR3 sequences listed, 9.5% to 13% were seen once; the top ten hold 4.5% to 6.5%. The chain combines TRBV10-2 with TRBJ2-6; possible D gene TRBD1, 6 bases. Sample: PBMCs from the stem cell graft donor, taken from the stem cell graft. The sequence came from a human donor who donated a stem cell graft to a child with acute myeloid leukemia. CDR3 DNA: TGCGCCAGCAGAGGGGGTTCCTCTGGGGCCAACGTCCTGACTTTC. The encoded protein is CASRGGSSGANVLTF.